This T cell receptor (beta chain) emerged from a study of shared clonotypes between healthy human individuals. CDR3 length equals 16 residues. V was clipped by 4 bases and J by 0 bases; unmatched bases: 6. The germline CDR1 and CDR2 sequences are LGHNA and YSLEER. Clones were read by immunoSEQ multiplex PCR, and TCRdb kept only the in-frame ones, dropping some. Found here are about 1 million clones, under 80% of them singletons; the top ten hold nearly 1.5%. As for this clone: Antigen specificity is unknown.

Study-level findings and limits: Estimated clonotype richness was generally higher in naive than memory subsets.

The chain links TRBV4-3 to TRBJ2-3, with 8 bases fitting TRBD2. The TCR was taken from a man between 18 and 35 years old in good health. Sequencing was carried out using memory CD4+ T cells sorted from blood. The subset denotes: CD45RA-negative fraction. CDR3 region: CASSRNSGTSTDTQYF. CDR3 nucleotide sequence: TGCGCCAGCAGCCGAAATAGCGGGACGAGCACAGATACGCAGTATTTT.